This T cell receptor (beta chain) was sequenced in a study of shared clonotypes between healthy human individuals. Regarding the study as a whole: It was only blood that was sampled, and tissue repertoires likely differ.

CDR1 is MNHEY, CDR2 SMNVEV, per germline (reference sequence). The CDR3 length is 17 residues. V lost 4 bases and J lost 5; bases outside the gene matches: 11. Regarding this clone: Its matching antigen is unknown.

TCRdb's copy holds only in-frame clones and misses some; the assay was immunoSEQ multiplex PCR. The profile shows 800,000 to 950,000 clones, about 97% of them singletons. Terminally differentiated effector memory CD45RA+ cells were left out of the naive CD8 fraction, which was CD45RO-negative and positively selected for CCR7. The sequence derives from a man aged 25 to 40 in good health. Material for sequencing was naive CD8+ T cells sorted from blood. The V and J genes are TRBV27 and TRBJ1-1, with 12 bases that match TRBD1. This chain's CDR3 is CASSSPGTGGRGTEAFF. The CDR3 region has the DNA TGTGCCAGCAGTTCCCCCGGGACAGGGGGCAGGGGAACTGAAGCTTTCTTT.